The T cell receptor (beta chain) described here comes from a study of cytomegalovirus exposure and HLA in healthy donors. V lost 4 bases to trimming and J lost 7 bases, with 19 bases between them. Germline CDR1 is KGHSH and CDR2 is LQKENI. CDR3 size: 15 residues. The PCR employed 60 Vbeta primers together with 13 Jbeta primers. The repertoire was sequenced with immunoSEQ multiplex PCR; TCRdb's copy has only in-frame clones and lacks some. In the table there are 110,000 to 150,000 clones, roughly 77% of which are singletons. This clonotype was obtained from a man aged 25 to 45 in good health and CMV-seronegative. The specimen was PBMCs. The rearrangement uses TRBV18 and TRBJ1-2; perhaps TRBD1 as D (5 bases). CDR3 residues: CASSLPTVSGPGYTF. CDR3 nucleotides: TGTGCCAGCTCACTCCCGACAGTCTCGGGCCCTGGCTACACCTTC.